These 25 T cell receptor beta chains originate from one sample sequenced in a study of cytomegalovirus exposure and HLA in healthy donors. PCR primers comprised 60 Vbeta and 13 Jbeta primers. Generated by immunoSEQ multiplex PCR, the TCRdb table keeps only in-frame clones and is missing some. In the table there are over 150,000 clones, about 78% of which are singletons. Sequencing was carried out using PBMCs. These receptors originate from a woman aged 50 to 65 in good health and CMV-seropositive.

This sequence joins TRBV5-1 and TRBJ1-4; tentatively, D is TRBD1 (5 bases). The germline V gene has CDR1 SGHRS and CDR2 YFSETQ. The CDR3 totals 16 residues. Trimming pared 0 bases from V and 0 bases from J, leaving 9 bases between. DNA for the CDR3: TGCGCCAGCAGCTTGGATGGGGGGACAACTAATGAAAAACTGTTTTTT. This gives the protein CASSLDGGTTNEKLFF.

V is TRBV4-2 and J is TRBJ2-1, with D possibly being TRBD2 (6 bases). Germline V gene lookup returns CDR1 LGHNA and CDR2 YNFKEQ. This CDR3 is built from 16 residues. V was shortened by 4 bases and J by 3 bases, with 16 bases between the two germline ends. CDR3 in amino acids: CASSPELGGVYNEQFF. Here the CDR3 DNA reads TGTGCCAGCAGCCCGGAACTCGGCGGGGTCTACAATGAGCAGTTCTTC.

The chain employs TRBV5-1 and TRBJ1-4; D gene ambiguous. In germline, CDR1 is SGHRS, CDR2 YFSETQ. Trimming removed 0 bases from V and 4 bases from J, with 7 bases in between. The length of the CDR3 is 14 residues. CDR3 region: CASSLDSRNEKLFF. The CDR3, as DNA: TGCGCCAGCAGCTTGGACAGCCGTAATGAAAAACTGTTTTTT.

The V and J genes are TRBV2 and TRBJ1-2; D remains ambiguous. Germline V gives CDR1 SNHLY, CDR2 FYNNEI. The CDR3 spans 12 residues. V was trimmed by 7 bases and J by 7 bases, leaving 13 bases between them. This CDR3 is CASTDGDPGYTF. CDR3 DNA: TGTGCCAGCACCGACGGGGATCCTGGCTACACCTTC.

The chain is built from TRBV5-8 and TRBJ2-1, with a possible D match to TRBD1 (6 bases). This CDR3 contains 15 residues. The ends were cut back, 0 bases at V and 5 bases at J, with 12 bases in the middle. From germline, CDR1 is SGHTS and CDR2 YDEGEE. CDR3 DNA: TGTGCCAGCAGCTTGGACAGGGCTGCGCACAATGAGCAGTTCTTC. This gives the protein CASSLDRAAHNEQFF.

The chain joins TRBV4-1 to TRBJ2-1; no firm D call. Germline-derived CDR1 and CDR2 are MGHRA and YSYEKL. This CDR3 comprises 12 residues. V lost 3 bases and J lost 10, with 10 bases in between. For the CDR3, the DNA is TGCGCCAGCAGCCAGGTCCGAGGAGAGCAGTTCTTC. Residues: CASSQVRGEQFF.

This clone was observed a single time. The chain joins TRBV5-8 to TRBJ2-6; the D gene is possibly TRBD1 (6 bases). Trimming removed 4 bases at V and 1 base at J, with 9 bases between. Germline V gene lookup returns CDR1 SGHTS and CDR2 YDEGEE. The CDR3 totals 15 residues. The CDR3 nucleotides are TGTGCCAGCAGCCCCAGGGGTTCTGGGGCCAACGTCCTGACTTTC. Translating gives CASSPRGSGANVLTF. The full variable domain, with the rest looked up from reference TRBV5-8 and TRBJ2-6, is EAGVTQSPTHLIKTRGQQATLRCSPISGHTSVYWYQQALGLGLQFLLWYDEGEERNRGNFPPRFSGRQFPNYSSELNVNALELEDSALYLCASSPRGSGANVLTFGAGSRLTVL.

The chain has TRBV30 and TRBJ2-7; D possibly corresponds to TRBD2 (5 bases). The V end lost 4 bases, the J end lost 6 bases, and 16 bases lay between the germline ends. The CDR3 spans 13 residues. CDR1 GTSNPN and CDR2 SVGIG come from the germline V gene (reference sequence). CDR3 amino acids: CAWNLLGSGEQYF. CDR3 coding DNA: TGTGCCTGGAACCTACTGGGCAGCGGCGAGCAGTACTTC.

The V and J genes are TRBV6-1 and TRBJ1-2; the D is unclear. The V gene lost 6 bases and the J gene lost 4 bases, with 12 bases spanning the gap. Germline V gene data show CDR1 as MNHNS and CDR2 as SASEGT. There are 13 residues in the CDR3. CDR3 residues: CASSEMGSYGYTF. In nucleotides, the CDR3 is TGTGCCAGCAGCGAGATGGGGAGCTATGGCTACACCTTC.

The CDR3 DNA follows: TGTGCCAGCAGCGTATCCGGGACAGGAGAAGCTTTCTTT. Protein product: CASSVSGTGEAFF. The rearrangement links TRBV9 to TRBJ1-1; TRBD1 matches at 8 bases. V was pared by 1 base and J by 8 bases, with 4 bases of the junction left unmatched. The V gene's germline CDR1 is SGDLS and CDR2 YYNGEE. This CDR3 contains 13 residues. Filled out from reference TRBV9 and TRBJ1-1, the complete variable domain reads DSGVTQTPKHLITATGQRVTLRCSPRSGDLSVYWYQQSLDQGLQFLIQYYNGEERAKGNILERFSAQQFPDLHSELNLSSLELGDSALYFCASSVSGTGEAFFGQGTRLTVV.

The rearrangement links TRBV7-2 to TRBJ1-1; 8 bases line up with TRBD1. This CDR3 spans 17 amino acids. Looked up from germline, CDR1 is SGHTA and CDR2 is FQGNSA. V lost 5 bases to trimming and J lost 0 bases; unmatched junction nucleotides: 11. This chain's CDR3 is CASSRPADRAMNTEAFF. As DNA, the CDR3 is TGTGCCAGCAGCCGCCCCGCGGACAGGGCGATGAACACTGAAGCTTTCTTT. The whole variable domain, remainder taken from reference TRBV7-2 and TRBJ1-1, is GAGVSQSPSNKVTEKGKDVELRCDPISGHTALYWYRQSLGQGLEFLIYFQGNSAPDKSGLPSDRFSAERTGGSVSTLTIQRTQQEDSAVYLCASSRPADRAMNTEAFFGQGTRLTVV.

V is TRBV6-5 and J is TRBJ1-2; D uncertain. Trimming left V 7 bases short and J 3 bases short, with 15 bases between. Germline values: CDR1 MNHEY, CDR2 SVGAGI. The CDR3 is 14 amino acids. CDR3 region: CASKKVVLDYGYTF. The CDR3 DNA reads TGTGCCAGCAAAAAGGTTGTGCTAGACTATGGCTACACCTTC.

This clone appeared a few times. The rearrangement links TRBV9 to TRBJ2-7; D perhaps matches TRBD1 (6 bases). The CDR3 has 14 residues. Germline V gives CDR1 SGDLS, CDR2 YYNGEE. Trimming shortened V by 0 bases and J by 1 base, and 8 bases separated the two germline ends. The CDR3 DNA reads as TGTGCCAGCAGCGTAGAAAGGGGGTCCTACGAGCAGTACTTC. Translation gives CASSVERGSYEQYF.

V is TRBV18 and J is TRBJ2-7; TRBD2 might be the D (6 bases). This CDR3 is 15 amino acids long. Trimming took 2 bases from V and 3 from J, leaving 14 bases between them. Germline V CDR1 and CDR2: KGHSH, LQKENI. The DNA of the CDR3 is TGTGCCAGCTCACCATTGCAGGTCGGGGGCTACGAGCAGTACTTC. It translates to CASSPLQVGGYEQYF.

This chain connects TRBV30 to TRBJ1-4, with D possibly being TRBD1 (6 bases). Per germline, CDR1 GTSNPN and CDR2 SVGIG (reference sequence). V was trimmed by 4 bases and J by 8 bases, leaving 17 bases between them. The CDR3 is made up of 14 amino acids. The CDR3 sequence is CAWTLRGKSEKLFF. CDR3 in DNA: TGTGCCTGGACCTTAAGGGGGAAAAGCGAAAAACTGTTTTTT.

The CDR3 reads CASSLGTGAQAFF. The CDR3 region has the DNA TGCGCCAGCAGCCTTGGGACAGGGGCCCAAGCTTTCTTT. This rearrangement joins TRBV5-1 to TRBJ1-1; the match to TRBD1 covers 10 bases. Germline CDR1 SGHRS, CDR2 YFSETQ. The trim removed 4 bases at V and 9 bases at J, leaving 6 bases unmatched. The CDR3 consists of 13 residues.

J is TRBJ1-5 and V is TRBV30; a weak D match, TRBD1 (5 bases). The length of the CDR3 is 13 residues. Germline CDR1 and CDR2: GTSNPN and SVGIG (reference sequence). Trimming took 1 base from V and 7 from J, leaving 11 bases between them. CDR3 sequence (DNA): TGTGCCTGGAGTGCAGGGAGGGACCAGCCCCAGCATTTT. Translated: CAWSAGRDQPQHF. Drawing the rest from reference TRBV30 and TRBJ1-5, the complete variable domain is SQTIHQWPATLVQPVGSPLSLECTVEGTSNPNLYWYRQAAGRGLQLLFYSVGIGQISSEVPQNLSASRPQDRQFILSSKKLLLSDSGFYLCAWSAGRDQPQHFGDGTRLSIL.

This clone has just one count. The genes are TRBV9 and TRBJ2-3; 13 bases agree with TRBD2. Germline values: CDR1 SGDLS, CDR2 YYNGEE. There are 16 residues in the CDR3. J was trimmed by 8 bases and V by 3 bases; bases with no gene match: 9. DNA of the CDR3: TGTGCCAGCAGCGCCGAACTAGCGGGGGGGCGTGTTACGCAGTATTTT. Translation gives CASSAELAGGRVTQYF.

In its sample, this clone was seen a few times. CDR3 protein: CASSWGQGSGEQYF. The DNA of the CDR3 is TGTGCCAGCAGCTGGGGACAGGGTTCTGGGGAGCAGTACTTC. The chain is built from TRBV5-4 and TRBJ2-7, with 9 bases lining up with TRBD1. Per germline, CDR1 SGHNT and CDR2 YYREEE (reference sequence). The CDR3 is made up of 14 amino acids. J lost 7 bases, V lost 3 bases, and 8 bases had no gene match.

The CDR3 here is CASSPLGTTDNEQFF. CDR3 nucleotides: TGTGCCAGCTCACCACTCGGGACAACGGACAATGAGCAGTTCTTC. The chain employs TRBV18 and TRBJ2-1; weak D call: TRBD1 (6 bases). V lost 1 base to trimming and J lost 5 bases, with 12 bases between them. The length of the CDR3 is 15 residues. Germline V gives CDR1 KGHSH, CDR2 LQKENI.

CDR3 sequence reads: CAWTARGNTEAFF. The CDR3 DNA reads as TGTGCCTGGACTGCCCGAGGCAACACTGAAGCTTTCTTT. The V call is TRBV30, the J call TRBJ1-1, with unresolved D. Germline V gives CDR1 GTSNPN, CDR2 SVGIG (reference sequence). Trimming stripped 4 bases from V and 2 bases from J, with 11 bases between. This CDR3 spans 13 amino acids. The whole variable domain, remainder taken from reference TRBV30 and TRBJ1-1, is SQTIHQWPATLVQPVGSPLSLECTVEGTSNPNLYWYRQAAGRGLQLLFYSVGIGQISSEVPQNLSASRPQDRQFILSSKKLLLSDSGFYLCAWTARGNTEAFFGQGTRLTVV.

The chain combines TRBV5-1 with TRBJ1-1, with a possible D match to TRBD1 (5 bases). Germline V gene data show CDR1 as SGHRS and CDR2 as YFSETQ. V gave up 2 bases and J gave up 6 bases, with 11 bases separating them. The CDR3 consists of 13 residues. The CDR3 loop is CASSLRGSSEAFF. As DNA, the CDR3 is TGCGCCAGCAGCTTAAGGGGATCATCTGAAGCTTTCTTT.

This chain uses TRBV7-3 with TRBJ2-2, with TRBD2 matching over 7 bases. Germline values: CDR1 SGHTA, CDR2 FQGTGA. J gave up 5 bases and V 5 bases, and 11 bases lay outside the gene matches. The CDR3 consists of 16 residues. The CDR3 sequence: CASSLSGGTLTGELFF. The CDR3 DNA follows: TGTGCCAGCAGCCTATCGGGGGGAACTCTTACCGGGGAGCTGTTTTTT.

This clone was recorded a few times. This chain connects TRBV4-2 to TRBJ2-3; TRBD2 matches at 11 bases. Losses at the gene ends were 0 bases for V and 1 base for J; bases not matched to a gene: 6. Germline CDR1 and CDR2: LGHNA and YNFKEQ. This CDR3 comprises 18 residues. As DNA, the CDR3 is TGTGCCAGCAGCCAAGAGGCTAGCGGGGGGCTGGGCACAGATACGCAGTATTTT. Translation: CASSQEASGGLGTDTQYF.

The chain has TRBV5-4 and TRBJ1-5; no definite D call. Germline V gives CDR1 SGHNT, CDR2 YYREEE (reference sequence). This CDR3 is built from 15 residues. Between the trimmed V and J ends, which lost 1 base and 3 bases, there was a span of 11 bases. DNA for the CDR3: TGTGCCAGCAGCTTGAGCTGGGCTATCAATCAGCCCCAGCATTTT. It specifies CASSLSWAINQPQHF. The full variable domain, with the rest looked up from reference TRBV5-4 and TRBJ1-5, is ETGVTQSPTHLIKTRGQQVTLRCSSQSGHNTVSWYQQALGQGPQFIFQYYREEENGRGNFPPRFSGLQFPNYSSELNVNALELDDSALYLCASSLSWAINQPQHFGDGTRLSIL.